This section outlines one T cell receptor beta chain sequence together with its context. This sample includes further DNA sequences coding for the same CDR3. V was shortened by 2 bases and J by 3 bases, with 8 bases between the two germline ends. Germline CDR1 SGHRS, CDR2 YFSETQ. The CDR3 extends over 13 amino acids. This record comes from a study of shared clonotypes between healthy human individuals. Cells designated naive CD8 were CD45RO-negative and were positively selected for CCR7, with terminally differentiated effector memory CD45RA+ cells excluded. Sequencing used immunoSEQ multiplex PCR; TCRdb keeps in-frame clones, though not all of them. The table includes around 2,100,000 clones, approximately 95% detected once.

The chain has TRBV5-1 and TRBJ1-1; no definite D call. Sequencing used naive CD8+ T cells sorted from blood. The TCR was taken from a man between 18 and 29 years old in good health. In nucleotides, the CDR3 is TGCGCCAGCAGCTTCCTTGGTGACACTGAAGCTTTCTTT. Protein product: CASSFLGDTEAFF. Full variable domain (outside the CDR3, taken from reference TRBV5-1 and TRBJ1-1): KAGVTQTPRYLIKTRGQQVTLSCSPISGHRSVSWYQQTPGQGLQFLFEYFSETQRNKGNFPGRFSGRQFSNSRSEMNVSTLELGDSALYLCASSFLGDTEAFFGQGTRLTVV.